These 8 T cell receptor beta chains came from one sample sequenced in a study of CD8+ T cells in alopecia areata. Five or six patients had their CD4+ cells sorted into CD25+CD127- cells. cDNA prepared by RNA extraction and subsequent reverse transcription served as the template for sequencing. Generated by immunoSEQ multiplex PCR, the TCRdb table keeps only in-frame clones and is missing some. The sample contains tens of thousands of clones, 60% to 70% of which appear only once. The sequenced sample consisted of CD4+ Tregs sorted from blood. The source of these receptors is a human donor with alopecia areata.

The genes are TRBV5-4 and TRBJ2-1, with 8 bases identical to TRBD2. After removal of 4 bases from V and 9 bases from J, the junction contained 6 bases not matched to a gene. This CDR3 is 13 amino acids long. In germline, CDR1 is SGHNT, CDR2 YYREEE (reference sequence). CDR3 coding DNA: TGTGCCAGCAGCCCCGTAGCGGGACGTGAGCAGTTCTTC. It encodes CASSPVAGREQFF. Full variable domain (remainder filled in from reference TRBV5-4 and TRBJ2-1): ETGVTQSPTHLIKTRGQQVTLRCSSQSGHNTVSWYQQALGQGPQFIFQYYREEENGRGNFPPRFSGLQFPNYSSELNVNALELDDSALYLCASSPVAGREQFFGPGTRLTVL.

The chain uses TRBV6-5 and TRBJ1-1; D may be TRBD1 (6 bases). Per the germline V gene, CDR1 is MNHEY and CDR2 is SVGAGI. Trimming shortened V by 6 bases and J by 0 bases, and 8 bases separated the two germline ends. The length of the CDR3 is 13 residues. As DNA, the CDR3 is TGTGCCAGCAGCGACAGGATGAACACTGAAGCTTTCTTT. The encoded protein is CASSDRMNTEAFF.

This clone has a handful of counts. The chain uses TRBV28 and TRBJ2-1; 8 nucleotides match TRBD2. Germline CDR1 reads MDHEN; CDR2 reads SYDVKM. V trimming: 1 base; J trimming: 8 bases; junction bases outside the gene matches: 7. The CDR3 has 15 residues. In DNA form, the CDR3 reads TGTGCCAGCAGTTTATTTAGCGGGGTTGTCCATGAGCAGTTCTTC. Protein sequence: CASSLFSGVVHEQFF.

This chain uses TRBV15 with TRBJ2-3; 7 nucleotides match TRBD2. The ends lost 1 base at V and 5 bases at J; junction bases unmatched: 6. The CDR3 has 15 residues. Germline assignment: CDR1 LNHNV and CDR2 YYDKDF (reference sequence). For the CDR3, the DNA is TGTGCCACCAGCAGAGGACTAGCTTCGGTAGATACGCAGTATTTT. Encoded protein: CATSRGLASVDTQYF.

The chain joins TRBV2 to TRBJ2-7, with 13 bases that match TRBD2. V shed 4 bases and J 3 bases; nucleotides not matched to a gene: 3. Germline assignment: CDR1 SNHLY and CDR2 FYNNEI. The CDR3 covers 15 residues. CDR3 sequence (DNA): TGTGCCAGCAGTGGCCGACTAGCGGGAGGCTACGAGCAGTACTTC. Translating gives CASSGRLAGGYEQYF.

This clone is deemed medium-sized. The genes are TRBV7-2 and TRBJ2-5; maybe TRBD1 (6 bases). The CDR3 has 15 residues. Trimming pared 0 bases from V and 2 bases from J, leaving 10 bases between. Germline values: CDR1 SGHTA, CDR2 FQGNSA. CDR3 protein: CASSLAVGAQETQYF. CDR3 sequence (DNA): TGTGCCAGCAGCTTAGCGGTGGGGGCACAAGAGACCCAGTACTTC.

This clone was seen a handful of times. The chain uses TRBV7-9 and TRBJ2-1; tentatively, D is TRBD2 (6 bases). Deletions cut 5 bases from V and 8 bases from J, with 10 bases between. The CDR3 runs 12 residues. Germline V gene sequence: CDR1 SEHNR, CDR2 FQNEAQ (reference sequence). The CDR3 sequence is CASSQTGDEQFF. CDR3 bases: TGTGCCAGCAGCCAAACGGGGGATGAGCAGTTCTTC.

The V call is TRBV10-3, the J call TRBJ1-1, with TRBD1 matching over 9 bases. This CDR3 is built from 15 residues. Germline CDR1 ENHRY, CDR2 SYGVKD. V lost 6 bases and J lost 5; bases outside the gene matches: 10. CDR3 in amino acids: CAIRRTGDVGTEAFF. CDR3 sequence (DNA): TGTGCCATCAGAAGGACAGGGGATGTAGGGACTGAAGCTTTCTTT.